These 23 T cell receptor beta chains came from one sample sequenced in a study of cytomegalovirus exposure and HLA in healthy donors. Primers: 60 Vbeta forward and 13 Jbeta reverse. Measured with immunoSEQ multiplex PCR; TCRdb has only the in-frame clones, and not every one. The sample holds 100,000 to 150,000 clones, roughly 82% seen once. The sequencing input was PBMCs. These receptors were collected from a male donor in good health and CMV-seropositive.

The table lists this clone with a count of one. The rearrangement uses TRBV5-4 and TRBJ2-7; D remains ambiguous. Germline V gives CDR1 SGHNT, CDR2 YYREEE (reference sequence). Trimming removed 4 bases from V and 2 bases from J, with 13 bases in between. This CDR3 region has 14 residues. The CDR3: CASSRSQVPYEQYF. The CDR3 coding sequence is TGTGCCAGCAGCCGTTCCCAGGTACCCTACGAGCAGTACTTC.

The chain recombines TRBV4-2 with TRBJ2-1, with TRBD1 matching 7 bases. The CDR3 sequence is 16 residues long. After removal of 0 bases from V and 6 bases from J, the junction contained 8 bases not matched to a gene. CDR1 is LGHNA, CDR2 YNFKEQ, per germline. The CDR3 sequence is CASSQEYRGVSNEQFF. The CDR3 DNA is TGTGCCAGCAGCCAAGAGTACAGGGGTGTGAGCAATGAGCAGTTCTTC.

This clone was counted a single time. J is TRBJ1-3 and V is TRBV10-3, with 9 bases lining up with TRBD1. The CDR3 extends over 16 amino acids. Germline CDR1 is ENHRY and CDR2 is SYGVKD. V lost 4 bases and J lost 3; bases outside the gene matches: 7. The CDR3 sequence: CAISVVTGGVGNTIYF. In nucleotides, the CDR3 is TGTGCCATCAGTGTCGTTACAGGGGGCGTTGGAAACACCATATATTTT.

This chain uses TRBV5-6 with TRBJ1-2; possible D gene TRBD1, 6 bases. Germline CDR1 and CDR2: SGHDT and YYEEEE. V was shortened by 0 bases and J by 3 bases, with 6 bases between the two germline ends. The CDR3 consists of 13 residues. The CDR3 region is CASSLDRDYGYTF. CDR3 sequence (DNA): TGTGCCAGCAGCTTGGACAGGGACTATGGCTACACCTTC.

The CDR3 region is CASTPAGGRTEAFF. CDR3 DNA sequence: TGTGCCAGCACACCGGCAGGGGGGCGCACTGAAGCTTTCTTT. The chain couples TRBV28 to TRBJ1-1; 7 bases agree with TRBD1. Germline V lookup: CDR1 MDHEN, CDR2 SYDVKM. J lost 4 bases, V lost 7 bases, and 9 bases had no gene match. The CDR3 consists of 14 residues.

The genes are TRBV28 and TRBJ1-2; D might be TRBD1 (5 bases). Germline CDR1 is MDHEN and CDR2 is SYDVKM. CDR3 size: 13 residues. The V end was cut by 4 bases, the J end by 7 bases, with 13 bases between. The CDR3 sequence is CASSSGGEVGYTF. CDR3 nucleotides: TGTGCCAGCAGTTCGGGGGGAGAGGTTGGCTACACCTTC.

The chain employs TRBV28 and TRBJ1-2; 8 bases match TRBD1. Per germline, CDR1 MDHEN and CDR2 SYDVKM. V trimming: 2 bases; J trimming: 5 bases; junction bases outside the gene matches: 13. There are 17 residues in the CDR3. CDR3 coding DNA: TGTGCCAGCAGTTTAGAGTCAGGGGGCGAAGTTAGGTATGGCTACACCTTC. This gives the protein CASSLESGGEVRYGYTF.

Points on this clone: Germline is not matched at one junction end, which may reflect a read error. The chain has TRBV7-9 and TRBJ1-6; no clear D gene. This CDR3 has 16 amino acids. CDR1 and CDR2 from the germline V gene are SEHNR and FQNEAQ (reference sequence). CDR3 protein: CSSSLETGSSNSPLHF. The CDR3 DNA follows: TGTTCCAGCAGCCTTGAAACCGGGTCCTCAAATTCACCCCTCCACTTT.

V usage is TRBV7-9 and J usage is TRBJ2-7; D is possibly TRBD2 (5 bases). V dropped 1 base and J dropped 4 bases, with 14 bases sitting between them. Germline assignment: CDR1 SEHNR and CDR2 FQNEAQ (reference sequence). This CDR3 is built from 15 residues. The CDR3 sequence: CASSLVGRRRYEQYF. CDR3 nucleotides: TGTGCCAGCAGCTTAGTAGGGCGGAGGAGATACGAGCAGTACTTC.

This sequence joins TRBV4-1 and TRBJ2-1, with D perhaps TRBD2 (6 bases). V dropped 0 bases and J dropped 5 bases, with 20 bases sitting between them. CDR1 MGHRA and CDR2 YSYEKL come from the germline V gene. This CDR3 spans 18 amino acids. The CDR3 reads CASSQDLGAGDTHNEQFF. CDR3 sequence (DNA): TGCGCCAGCAGCCAAGATCTCGGAGCGGGCGATACCCACAATGAGCAGTTCTTC.

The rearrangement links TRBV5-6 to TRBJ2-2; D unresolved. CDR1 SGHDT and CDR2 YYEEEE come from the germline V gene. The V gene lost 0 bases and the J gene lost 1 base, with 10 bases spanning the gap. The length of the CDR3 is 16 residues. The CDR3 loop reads CASSLAFWRNTGELFF. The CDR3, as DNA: TGTGCCAGCAGCTTGGCCTTTTGGAGGAACACCGGGGAGCTGTTTTTT.

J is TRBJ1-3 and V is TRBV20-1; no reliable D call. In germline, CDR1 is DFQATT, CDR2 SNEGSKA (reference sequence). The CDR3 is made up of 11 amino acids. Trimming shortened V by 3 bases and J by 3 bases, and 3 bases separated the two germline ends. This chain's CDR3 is CSARYGNTIYF. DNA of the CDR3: TGCAGTGCTAGGTATGGAAACACCATATATTTT.

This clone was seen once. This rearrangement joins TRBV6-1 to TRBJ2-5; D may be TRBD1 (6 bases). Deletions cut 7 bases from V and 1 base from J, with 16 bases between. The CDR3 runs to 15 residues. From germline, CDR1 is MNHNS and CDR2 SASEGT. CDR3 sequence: CASKKLTGSQETQYF. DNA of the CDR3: TGTGCCAGCAAAAAACTGACAGGCTCCCAAGAGACCCAGTACTTC.

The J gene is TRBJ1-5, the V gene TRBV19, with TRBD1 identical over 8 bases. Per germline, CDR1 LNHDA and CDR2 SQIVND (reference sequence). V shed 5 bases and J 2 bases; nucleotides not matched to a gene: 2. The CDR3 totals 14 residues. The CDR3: CASSETGGNQPQHF. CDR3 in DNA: TGTGCCAGTAGTGAGACAGGGGGCAATCAGCCCCAGCATTTT.

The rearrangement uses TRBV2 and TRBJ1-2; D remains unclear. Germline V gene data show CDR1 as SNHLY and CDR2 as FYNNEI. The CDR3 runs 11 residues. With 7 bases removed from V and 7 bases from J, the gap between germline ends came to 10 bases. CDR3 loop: CASIVAVGYTF. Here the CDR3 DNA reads TGTGCCAGCATTGTGGCCGTTGGCTACACCTTC.

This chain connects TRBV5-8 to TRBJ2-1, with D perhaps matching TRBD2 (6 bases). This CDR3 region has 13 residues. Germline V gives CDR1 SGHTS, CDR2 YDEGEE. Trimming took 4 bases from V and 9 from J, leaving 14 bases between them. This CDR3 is CASSHSETSEQFF. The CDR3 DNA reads TGTGCCAGCAGCCACAGCGAGACTAGTGAGCAGTTCTTC.

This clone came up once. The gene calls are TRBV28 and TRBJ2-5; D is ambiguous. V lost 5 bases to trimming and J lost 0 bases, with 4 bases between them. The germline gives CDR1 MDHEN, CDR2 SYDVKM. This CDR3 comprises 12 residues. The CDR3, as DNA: TGTGCCAGCAGTGGCAACCAAGAGACCCAGTACTTC. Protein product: CASSGNQETQYF.

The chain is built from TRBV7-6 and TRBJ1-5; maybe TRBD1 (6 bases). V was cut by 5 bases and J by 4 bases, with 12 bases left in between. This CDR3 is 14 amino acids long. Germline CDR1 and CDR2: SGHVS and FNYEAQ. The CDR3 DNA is TGTGCCAGCAGCCAACAACAGGGAAATCAGCCCCAGCATTTT. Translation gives CASSQQQGNQPQHF.

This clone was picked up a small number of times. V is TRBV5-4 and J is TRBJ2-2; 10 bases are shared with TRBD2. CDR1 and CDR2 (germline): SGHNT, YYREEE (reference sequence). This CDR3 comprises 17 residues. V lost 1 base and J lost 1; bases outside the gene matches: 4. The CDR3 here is CASSLIAGGGNTGELFF. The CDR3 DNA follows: TGTGCCAGCAGCTTGATAGCGGGAGGCGGGAACACCGGGGAGCTGTTTTTT. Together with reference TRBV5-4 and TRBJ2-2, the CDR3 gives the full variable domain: ETGVTQSPTHLIKTRGQQVTLRCSSQSGHNTVSWYQQALGQGPQFIFQYYREEENGRGNFPPRFSGLQFPNYSSELNVNALELDDSALYLCASSLIAGGGNTGELFFGEGSRLTVL.

The chain's CDR3 is CASRSGQGFNQPQHF. CDR3 DNA: TGTGCCAGCAGATCTGGACAGGGGTTTAACCAGCCCCAGCATTTT. The chain couples TRBV6-5 to TRBJ1-5; TRBD1 matches 9 bases. V shed 6 bases and J 7 bases; nucleotides not matched to a gene: 10. In germline, CDR1 is MNHEY, CDR2 SVGAGI. The CDR3 consists of 15 residues.

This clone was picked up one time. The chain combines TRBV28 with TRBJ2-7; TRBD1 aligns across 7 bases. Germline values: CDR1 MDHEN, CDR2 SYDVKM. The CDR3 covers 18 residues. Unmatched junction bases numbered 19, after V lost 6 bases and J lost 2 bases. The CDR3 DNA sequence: TGTGCCAGCAGCTCCCGGTGGGCAGGGGGTATAAGGACCTACGAGCAGTACTTC. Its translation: CASSSRWAGGIRTYEQYF.

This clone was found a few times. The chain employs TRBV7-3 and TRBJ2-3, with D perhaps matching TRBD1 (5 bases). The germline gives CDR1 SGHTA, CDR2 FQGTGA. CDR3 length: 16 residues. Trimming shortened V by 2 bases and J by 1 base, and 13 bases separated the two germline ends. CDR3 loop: CASSLGSGAGTDTQYF. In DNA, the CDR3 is TGTGCCAGCAGCTTAGGATCTGGGGCCGGCACAGATACGCAGTATTTT.

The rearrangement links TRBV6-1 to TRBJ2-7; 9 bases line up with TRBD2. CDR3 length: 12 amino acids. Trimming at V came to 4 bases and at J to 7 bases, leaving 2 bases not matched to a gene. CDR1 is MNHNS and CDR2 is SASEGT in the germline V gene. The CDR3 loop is CASSVAGGEQYF. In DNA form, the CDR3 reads TGTGCCAGCAGTGTCGCGGGGGGGGAGCAGTACTTC.